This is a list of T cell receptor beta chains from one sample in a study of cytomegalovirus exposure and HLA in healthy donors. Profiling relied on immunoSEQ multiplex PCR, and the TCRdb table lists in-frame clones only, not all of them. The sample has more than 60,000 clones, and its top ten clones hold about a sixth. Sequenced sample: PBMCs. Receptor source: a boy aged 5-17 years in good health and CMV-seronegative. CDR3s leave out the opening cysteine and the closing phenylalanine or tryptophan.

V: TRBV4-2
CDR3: ASSQGQGDNSPLH

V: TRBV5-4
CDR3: ASSLEQGRMGYT

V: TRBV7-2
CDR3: ASSLDYTDTQY

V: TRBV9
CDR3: ASSATGKDTGELF

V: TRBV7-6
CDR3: ASSLAGQRNPRHYEQY

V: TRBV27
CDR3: ASSFSQAGETQY

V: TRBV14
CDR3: TSGGQLYGYT

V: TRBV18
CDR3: ASSSTGGDTDTQY

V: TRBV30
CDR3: AWSPGQNYGYT

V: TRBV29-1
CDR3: SVETGGWPEAF

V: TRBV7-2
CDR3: ASSLLAGLNTEAF

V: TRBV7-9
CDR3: ASSMSQNTEAF

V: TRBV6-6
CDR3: ASSRGENSQPQH